Listed here is a single TCR beta chain. Its antigen is not identified. This CDR3 spans 15 amino acids. In germline, CDR1 is SGHKS, CDR2 YYEKEE (reference sequence). This sample is drawn from a study of T cells expressing NK-cell markers. For the study at large: In sorted CD3+CD56+NKG2C+, CD3+CD56+NKG2C- and CD3+CD56-NKG2C+ T cells, TCR beta repertoires were obtained. Serological testing identified most of the eight sequenced donors as HCMV-seropositive and one as seronegative.

Regarding the study as a whole: Over 5 donors carried dominant NKG2C+ clonotypes that made up roughly 1.0-8% of their CD8+ T cells.

Beta-chain TCR cDNA was generated via 5'RACE template switching with UMIs. TCRdb reprocessed the 5' RACE reads, keeping one entry per CDR3 protein, no DNA. This listing includes some 410,000 distinct CDR3 sequences. This chain joins TRBV5-5 and TRBJ2-5; TCRdb designates TRBD2, a call that cannot be tested without DNA. Sequencing input: blood T cells: a sorted CD56 or NKG2C T cell subset, CD4+ or CD8+ T cells, or bulk PBMC T cells (not recorded which). This TCR was recovered from a woman aged 18 to 75 in good health. The CDR3 reads CASTPWTSGKETQYF.